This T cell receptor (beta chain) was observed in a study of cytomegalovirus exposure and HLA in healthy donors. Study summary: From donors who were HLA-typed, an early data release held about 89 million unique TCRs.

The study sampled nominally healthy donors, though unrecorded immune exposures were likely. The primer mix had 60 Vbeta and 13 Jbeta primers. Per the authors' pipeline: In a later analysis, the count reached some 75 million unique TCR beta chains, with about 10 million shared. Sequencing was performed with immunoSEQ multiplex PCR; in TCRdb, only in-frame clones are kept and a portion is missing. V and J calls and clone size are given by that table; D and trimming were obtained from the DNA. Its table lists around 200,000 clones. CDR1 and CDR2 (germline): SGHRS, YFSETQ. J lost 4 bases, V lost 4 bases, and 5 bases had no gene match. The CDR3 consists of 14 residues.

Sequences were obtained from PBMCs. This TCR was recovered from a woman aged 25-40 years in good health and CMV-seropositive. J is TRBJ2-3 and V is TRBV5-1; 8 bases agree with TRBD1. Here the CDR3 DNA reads TGCGCCAGCAGCCGGACAGGGATGCCAGATACGCAGTATTTT. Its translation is CASSRTGMPDTQYF.